The 6 T cell receptor beta chains listed next were all sequenced from one sample in a study of blood T cell repertoires in COVID-19. Assay used: immunoSEQ multiplex PCR; TCRdb lists only in-frame clones, some missing. The sample contains a few hundred thousand clones, roughly 85% of which appear only once. The sequenced sample consisted of peripheral blood. Receptors originate from a man aged 55 to 69 who had recovered from COVID-19.

V and J are TRBV29-1 and TRBJ2-2, with 13 bases fitting TRBD2. The CDR3 length is 17 residues. CDR1 SQVTM and CDR2 ANQGSEA come from the germline V gene. V was pared by 1 base and J by 6 bases, with 8 bases of the junction left unmatched. CDR3 nucleotide sequence: TGCAGCGTTGAAGCCAGACCGGGACTAGCGGGATCCGGGGAGCTGTTTTTT. It is translated as CSVEARPGLAGSGELFF.

The chain links TRBV19 to TRBJ1-5, with a possible D match to TRBD1 (6 bases). CDR1 LNHDA and CDR2 SQIVND come from the germline V gene (reference sequence). Trimming stripped 5 bases from V and 6 bases from J, with 14 bases between. The CDR3 sequence is 14 residues long. The CDR3 region has the DNA TGTGCCAGTAGTGCCCAGGGGATCGCTCAGCCCCAGCATTTT. This gives the protein CASSAQGIAQPQHF.

The chain links TRBV5-5 to TRBJ2-2; D gene ambiguous. From germline, CDR1 is SGHKS and CDR2 YYEKEE (reference sequence). The CDR3 has 15 residues. Trimming removed 5 bases from V and 4 bases from J, with 15 bases in between. CDR3 amino acids: CASSQDGYVTGELFF. The CDR3 DNA is TGTGCCAGCAGTCAAGACGGGTACGTCACCGGGGAGCTGTTTTTT.

Only a few counts were recorded for this clone. This sequence joins TRBV5-1 and TRBJ2-2; D possibly corresponds to TRBD1 (6 bases). The CDR3 is 15 residues long. The V end was cut by 2 bases, the J end by 3 bases, with 11 bases between. Germline CDR1 is SGHRS and CDR2 is YFSETQ. The CDR3 here is CASSFDRSDTGELFF. As DNA, the CDR3 is TGCGCCAGCAGCTTTGACAGGTCGGACACCGGGGAGCTGTTTTTT.

V gene TRBV5-4 combines with J gene TRBJ1-6; D may be TRBD1 (6 bases). The CDR3 covers 16 residues. With 4 bases removed from V and 0 bases from J, the gap between germline ends came to 11 bases. Germline V gene data show CDR1 as SGHNT and CDR2 as YYREEE (reference sequence). The CDR3 here is CASSDGQSSYNSPLHF. Written as DNA, the CDR3 is TGTGCCAGCAGCGACGGACAGAGCTCCTATAATTCACCCCTCCACTTT.

J is TRBJ2-5 and V is TRBV18, with D maybe TRBD2 (5 bases). This CDR3 is built from 14 residues. Looked up from germline, CDR1 is KGHSH and CDR2 is LQKENI. V lost 3 bases and J lost 5, with 13 bases in between. The CDR3 spells CASSPPGFDETQYF. CDR3 coding DNA: TGTGCCAGCTCACCCCCGGGATTCGATGAGACCCAGTACTTC.